The clone carrying this T cell receptor (beta chain) was seen ten or more times. Its target is unknown. The data were obtained in a study of T cells in Graves' hyperthyroidism and ophthalmopathy. Study-level findings and limits: Blood samples included most of the expanded thyroid clonotypes exceeding 0.001.

RNA transcripts were the template for amplifying TCR beta CDR3 regions. Initially, a first-round RT-PCR of the TCR CDR3 employed the HTBI primer set. TCRdb re-analysed the multiplex PCR reads in MiXCR, keeping a single row per CDR3 protein. The sample records approximately 600,000 distinct CDR3 sequences, under 25% being singletons. Sequenced material: blood. The sequence was obtained from a man aged 30 to 39 with Graves' ophthalmopathy.

CDR3 sequence: CASSLVAGEAEQFF. CDR3 DNA sequence: TGCGCCAGCAGCTTGGTAGCGGGAGAGGCTGAGCAGTTCTTC. The chain uses TRBV5-1 and TRBJ2-1; TRBD2 matches at 9 bases. Germline CDR1 is SGHRS and CDR2 is YFSETQ. This CDR3 has 14 residues. J lost 9 bases, V lost 0 bases, and 4 bases had no gene match.